This T cell receptor beta chain was identified in a study of blood T cell repertoires in COVID-19. Overall study context: Samples of COVID-19 (acute and convalescent) were obtained from the United States, Italy and Spain. Sample material is recorded as cDNA or gDNA derived from T cells, B-cell-depleted T cells, or PBMCs.

This CDR3 is 11 amino acids long. Trimming removed 3 bases from V and 12 bases from J, with 9 bases in between. This clone was detected only once. The assay was immunoSEQ multiplex PCR, and TCRdb's table has in-frame clones only and misses some. The sample lists 200,000 or so clones; about four fifths were seen once. This sequence was found in a woman in her sixties or seventies with acute or convalescent COVID-19. Sequencing was performed on peripheral blood. The chain couples TRBV12-3 or TRBV12-4 to TRBJ2-1; a possible D gene is TRBD2 (6 bases). This chain's CDR3 is CASSFGGWQFF. In DNA form, the CDR3 reads TGTGCCAGCAGTTTTGGGGGGTGGCAGTTCTTC.